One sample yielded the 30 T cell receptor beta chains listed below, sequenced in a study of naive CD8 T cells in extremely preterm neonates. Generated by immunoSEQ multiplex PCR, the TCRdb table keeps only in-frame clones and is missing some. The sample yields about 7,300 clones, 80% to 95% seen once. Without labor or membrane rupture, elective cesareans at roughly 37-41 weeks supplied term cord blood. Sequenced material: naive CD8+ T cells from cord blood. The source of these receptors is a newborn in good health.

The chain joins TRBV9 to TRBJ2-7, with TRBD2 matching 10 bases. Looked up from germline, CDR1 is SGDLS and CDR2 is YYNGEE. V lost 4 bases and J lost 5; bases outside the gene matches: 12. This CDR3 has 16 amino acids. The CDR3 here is CASSSGLANPRNEQYF. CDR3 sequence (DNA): TGTGCCAGCAGCTCGGGACTAGCGAACCCTCGCAACGAGCAGTACTTC.

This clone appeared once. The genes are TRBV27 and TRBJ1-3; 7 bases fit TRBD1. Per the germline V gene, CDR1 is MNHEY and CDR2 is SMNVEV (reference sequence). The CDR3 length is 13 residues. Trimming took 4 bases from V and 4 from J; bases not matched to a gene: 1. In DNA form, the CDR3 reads TGTGCCAGCAGTTCGGACAGGGGAAACACCATATATTTT. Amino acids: CASSSDRGNTIYF.

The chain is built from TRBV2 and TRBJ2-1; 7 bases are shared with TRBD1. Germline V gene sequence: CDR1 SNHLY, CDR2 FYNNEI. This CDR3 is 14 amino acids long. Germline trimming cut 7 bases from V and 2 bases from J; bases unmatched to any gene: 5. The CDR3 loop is CASTGTEPYNEQFF. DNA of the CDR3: TGTGCCAGCACCGGGACAGAACCCTACAATGAGCAGTTCTTC.

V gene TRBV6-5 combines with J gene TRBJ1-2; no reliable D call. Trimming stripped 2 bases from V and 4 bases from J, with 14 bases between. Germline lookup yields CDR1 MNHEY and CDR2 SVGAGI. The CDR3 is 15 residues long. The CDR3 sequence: CASSYASITSYGYTF. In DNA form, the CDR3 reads TGTGCCAGCAGTTACGCTAGTATTACCTCCTATGGCTACACCTTC.

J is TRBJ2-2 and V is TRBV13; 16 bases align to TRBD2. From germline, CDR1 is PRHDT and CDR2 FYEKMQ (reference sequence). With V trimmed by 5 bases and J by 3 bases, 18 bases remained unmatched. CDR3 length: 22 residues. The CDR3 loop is CASSTGRVPGLAGGPDTGELFF. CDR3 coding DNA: TGTGCCAGCAGCACGGGCAGGGTACCGGGACTAGCGGGAGGGCCAGACACCGGGGAGCTGTTTTTT.

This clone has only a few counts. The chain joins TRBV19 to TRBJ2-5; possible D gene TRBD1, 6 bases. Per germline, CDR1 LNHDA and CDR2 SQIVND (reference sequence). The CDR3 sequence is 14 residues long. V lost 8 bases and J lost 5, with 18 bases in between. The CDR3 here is CASRSGTMVETQYF. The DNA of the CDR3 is TGTGCCAGTCGCTCCGGGACAATGGTGGAGACCCAGTACTTC.

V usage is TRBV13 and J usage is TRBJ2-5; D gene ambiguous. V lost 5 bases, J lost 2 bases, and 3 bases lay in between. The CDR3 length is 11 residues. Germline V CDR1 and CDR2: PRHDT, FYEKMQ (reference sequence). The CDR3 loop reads CASSQQETQYF. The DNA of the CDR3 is TGTGCCAGCAGCCAGCAAGAGACCCAGTACTTC.

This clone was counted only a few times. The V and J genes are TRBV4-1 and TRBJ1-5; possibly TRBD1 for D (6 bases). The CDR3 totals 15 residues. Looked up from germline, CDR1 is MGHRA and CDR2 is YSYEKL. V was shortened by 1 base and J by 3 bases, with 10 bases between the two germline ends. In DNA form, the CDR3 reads TGCGCCAGCAGCCAAGTGGCAGGGGTCAATCAGCCCCAGCATTTT. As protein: CASSQVAGVNQPQHF.

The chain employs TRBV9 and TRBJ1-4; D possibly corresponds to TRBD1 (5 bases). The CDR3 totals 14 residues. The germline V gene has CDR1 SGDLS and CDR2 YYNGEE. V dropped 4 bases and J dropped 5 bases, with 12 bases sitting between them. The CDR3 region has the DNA TGTGCCAGCAGCTCCCGGGGGGGGAATGAAAAACTGTTTTTT. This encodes CASSSRGGNEKLFF.

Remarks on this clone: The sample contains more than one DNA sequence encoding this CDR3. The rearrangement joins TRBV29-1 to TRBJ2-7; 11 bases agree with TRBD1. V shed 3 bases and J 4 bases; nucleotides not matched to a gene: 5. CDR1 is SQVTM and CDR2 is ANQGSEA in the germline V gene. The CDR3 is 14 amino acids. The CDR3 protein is CSVEGGTGGYEQYF. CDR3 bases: TGCAGCGTTGAGGGAGGGACAGGGGGTTACGAGCAGTACTTC.

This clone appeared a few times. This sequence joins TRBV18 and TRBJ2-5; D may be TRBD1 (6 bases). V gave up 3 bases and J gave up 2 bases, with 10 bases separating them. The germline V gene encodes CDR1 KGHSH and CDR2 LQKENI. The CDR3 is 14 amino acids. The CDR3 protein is CASSPDGTQETQYF. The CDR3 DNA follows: TGTGCCAGCTCACCGGACGGGACACAAGAGACCCAGTACTTC.

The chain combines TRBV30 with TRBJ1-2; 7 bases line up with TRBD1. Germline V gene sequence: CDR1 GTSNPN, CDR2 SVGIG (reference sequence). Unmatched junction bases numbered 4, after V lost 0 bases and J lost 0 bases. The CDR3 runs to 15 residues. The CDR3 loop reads CAWSVGGTANYGYTF. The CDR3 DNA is TGTGCCTGGAGTGTAGGGGGGACAGCTAACTATGGCTACACCTTC.

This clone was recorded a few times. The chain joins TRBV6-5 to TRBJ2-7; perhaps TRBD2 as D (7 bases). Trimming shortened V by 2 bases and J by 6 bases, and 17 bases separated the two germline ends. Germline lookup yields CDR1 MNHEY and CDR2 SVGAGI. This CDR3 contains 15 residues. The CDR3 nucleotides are TGTGCCAGCAGTTACCGGTCGGGGGGCTTGGGCGAGCAGTACTTC. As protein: CASSYRSGGLGEQYF.

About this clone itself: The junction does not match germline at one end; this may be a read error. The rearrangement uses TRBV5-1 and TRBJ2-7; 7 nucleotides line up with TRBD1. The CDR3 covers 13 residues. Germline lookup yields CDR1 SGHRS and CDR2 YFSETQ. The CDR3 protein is CASRRTGAYERYF. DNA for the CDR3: TGCGCCAGCAGAAGGACAGGAGCCTACGAGCGGTACTTC.

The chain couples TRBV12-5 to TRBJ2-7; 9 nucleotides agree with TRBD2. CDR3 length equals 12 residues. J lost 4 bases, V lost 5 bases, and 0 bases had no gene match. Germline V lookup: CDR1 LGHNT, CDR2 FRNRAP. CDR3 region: CASGSGGYEQYF. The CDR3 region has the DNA TGTGCTAGTGGTAGCGGGGGGTACGAGCAGTACTTC.

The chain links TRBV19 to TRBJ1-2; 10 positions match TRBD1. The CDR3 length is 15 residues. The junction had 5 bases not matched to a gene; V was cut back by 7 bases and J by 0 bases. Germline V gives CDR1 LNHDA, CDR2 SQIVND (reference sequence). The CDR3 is CASTPGQGANYGYTF. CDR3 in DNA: TGTGCCAGTACCCCTGGACAGGGGGCTAACTATGGCTACACCTTC. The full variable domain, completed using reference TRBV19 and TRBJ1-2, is DGGITQSPKYLFRKEGQNVTLSCEQNLNHDAMYWYRQDPGQGLRLIYYSQIVNDFQKGDIAEGYSVSREKKESFPLTVTSAQKNPTAFYLCASTPGQGANYGYTFGSGTRLTVV.

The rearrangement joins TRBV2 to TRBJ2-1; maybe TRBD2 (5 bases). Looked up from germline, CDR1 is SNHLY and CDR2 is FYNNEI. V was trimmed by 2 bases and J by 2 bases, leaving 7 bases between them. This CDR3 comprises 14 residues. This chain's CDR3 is CASSERTAYNEQFF. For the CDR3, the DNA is TGTGCCAGCAGTGAAAGGACTGCCTACAATGAGCAGTTCTTC.

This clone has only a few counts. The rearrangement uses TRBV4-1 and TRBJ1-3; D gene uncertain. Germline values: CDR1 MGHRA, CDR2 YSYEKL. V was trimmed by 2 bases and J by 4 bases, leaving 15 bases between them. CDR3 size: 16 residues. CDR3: CASSQTPGRVGNTIYF. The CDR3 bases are TGCGCCAGCAGCCAAACGCCGGGAAGGGTGGGAAACACCATATATTTT.

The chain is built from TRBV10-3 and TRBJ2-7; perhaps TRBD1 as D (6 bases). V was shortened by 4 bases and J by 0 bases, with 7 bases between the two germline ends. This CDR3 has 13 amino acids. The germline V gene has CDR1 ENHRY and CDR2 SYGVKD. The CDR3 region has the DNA TGTGCCATCAGTGCGGACAGCTCCTACGAGCAGTACTTC. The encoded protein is CAISADSSYEQYF.

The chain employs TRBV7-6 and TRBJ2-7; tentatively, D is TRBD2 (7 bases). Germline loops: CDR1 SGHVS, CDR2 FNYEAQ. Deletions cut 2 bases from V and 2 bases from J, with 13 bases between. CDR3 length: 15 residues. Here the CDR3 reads CASSLNGGPTYEQYF. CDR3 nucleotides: TGTGCCAGCAGCTTAAACGGGGGGCCGACCTACGAGCAGTACTTC.

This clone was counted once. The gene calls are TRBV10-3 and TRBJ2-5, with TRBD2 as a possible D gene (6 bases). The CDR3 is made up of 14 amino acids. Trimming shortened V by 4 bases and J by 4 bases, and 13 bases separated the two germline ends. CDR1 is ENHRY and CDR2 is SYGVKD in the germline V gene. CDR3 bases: TGTGCCATCAGTGGGGGTCGGGAGTTAGAGACCCAGTACTTC. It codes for CAISGGRELETQYF.

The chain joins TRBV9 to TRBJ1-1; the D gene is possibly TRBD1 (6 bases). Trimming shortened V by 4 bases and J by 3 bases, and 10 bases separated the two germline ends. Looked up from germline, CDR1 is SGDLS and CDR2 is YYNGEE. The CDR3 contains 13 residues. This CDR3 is CASSFTGYTEAFF. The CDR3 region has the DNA TGTGCCAGCAGCTTCACAGGGTACACTGAAGCTTTCTTT.

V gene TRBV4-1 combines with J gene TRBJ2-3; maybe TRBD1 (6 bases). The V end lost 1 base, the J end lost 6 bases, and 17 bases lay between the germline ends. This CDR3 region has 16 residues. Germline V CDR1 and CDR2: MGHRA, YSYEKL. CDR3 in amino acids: CASSQGGRPRRDTQYF. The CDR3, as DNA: TGCGCCAGCAGCCAAGGGGGGCGGCCGAGGAGGGATACGCAGTATTTT.

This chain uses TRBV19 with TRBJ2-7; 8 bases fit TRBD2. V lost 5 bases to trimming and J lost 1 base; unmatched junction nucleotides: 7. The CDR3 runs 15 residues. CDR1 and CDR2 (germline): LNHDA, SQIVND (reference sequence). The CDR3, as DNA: TGTGCCAGTAGTGCAACTAGCGGCAGATCCTACGAGCAGTACTTC. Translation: CASSATSGRSYEQYF.

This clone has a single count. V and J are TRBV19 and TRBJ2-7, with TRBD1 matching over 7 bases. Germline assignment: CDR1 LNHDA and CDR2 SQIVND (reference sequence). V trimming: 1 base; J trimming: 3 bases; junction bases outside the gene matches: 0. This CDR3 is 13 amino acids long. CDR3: CASSIAGGYEQYF. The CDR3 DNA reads TGTGCCAGTAGTATAGCAGGGGGCTACGAGCAGTACTTC. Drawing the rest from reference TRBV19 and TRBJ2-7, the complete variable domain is DGGITQSPKYLFRKEGQNVTLSCEQNLNHDAMYWYRQDPGQGLRLIYYSQIVNDFQKGDIAEGYSVSREKKESFPLTVTSAQKNPTAFYLCASSIAGGYEQYFGPGTRLTVT.

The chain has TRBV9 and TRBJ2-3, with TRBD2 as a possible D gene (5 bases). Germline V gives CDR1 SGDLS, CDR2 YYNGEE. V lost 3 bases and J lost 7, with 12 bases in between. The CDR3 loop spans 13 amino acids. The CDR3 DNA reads TGTGCCAGCAGCGCCTTCGGGGTGAATACGCAGTATTTT. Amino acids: CASSAFGVNTQYF.

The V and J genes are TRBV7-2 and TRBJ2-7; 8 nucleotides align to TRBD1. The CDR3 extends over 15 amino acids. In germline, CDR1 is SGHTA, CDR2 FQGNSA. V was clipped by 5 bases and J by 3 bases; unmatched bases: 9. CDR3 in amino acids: CASSRRRDRFYEQYF. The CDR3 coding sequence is TGTGCCAGCAGCCGCCGAAGGGACAGGTTCTACGAGCAGTACTTC. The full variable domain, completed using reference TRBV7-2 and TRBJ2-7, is GAGVSQSPSNKVTEKGKDVELRCDPISGHTALYWYRQSLGQGLEFLIYFQGNSAPDKSGLPSDRFSAERTGGSVSTLTIQRTQQEDSAVYLCASSRRRDRFYEQYFGPGTRLTVT.

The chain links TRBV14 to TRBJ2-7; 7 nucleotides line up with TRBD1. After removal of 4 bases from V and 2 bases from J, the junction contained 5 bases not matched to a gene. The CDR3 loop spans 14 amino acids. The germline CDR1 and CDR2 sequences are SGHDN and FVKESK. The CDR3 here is CASSPGQEAYEQYF. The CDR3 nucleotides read TGTGCCAGCAGCCCCGGACAGGAAGCCTACGAGCAGTACTTC. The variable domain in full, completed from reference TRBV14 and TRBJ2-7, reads EAGVTQFPSHSVIEKGQTVTLRCDPISGHDNLYWYRRVMGKEIKFLLHFVKESKQDESGMPNNRFLAERTGGTYSTLKVQPAELEDSGVYFCASSPGQEAYEQYFGPGTRLTVT.

CDR3 in DNA: TGTGCCAGCGCCGGGACAGGGAATGGCTACACCTTC. Amino acid sequence: CASAGTGNGYTF. The chain couples TRBV9 to TRBJ1-2; 9 bases align to TRBD1. The CDR3 consists of 12 residues. The V segment lost 7 bases and the J segment 6 bases; nucleotides outside the gene matches: 4. Germline assignment: CDR1 SGDLS and CDR2 YYNGEE.

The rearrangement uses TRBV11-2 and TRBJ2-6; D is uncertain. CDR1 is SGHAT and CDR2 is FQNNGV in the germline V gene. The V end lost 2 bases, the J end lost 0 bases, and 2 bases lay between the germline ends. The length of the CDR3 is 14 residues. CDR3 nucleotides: TGTGCCAGCAGCTTACACTCTGGGGCCAACGTCCTGACTTTC. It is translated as CASSLHSGANVLTF. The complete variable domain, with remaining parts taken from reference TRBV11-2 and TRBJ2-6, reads EAGVAQSPRYKIIEKRQSVAFWCNPISGHATLYWYQQILGQGPKLLIQFQNNGVVDDSQLPKDRFSAERLKGVDSTLKIQPAKLEDSAVYLCASSLHSGANVLTFGAGSRLTVL.